Listed here are 6 T cell receptor beta chains from one sample, sequenced in a study of CD8+ T cells in alopecia areata. Following RNA extraction, reverse transcription yielded cDNA that acted as the sequencing template. Some clones are missing from TCRdb's copy, which holds only in-frame ones; the method was immunoSEQ multiplex PCR. The table includes roughly 200,000 clones, around 50% detected once. Specimen: CD8+ T cells sorted from blood. These receptor sequences come from a human donor in good health.

V and J are TRBV5-6 and TRBJ1-1; D gene uncertain. The CDR3 has 12 amino acids. The germline CDR1 and CDR2 sequences are SGHDT and YYEEEE. The V end lost 2 bases, the J end lost 4 bases, and 6 bases lay between the germline ends. For the CDR3, the DNA is TGTGCCAGCAGCTTCAGTATCACTGAAGCTTTCTTT. Its translation is CASSFSITEAFF.

The gene calls are TRBV6-5 and TRBJ2-1, with no clear D. This CDR3 contains 15 residues. V was trimmed by 4 bases and J by 0 bases, leaving 10 bases between them. CDR1 and CDR2 from the germline V gene are MNHEY and SVGAGI. CDR3 in amino acids: CASSSSSSSYNEQFF. CDR3 DNA: TGTGCCAGCAGTTCATCCTCGAGCTCCTACAATGAGCAGTTCTTC.

This rearrangement joins TRBV29-1 to TRBJ1-1; 7 positions match TRBD1. The CDR3 is 14 amino acids. The germline V gene encodes CDR1 SQVTM and CDR2 ANQGSEA. The ends lost 7 bases at V and 4 bases at J; junction bases unmatched: 12. The CDR3 loop reads CSGSDRWDVTEAFF. CDR3 in DNA: TGCAGCGGATCGGACAGGTGGGACGTCACTGAAGCTTTCTTT.

The V gene is TRBV12-5, the J gene TRBJ1-5; D gene unclear. This CDR3 has 12 residues. With 7 bases removed from V and 2 bases from J, the gap between germline ends came to 6 bases. Germline-derived CDR1 and CDR2 are LGHNT and FRNRAP. CDR3 bases: TGTGCTAGTGCCCCGGGCAATCAGCCCCAGCATTTT. Protein: CASAPGNQPQHF.

This clone has only a few counts. CDR3: CASSLRGSFSTYGYTF. As DNA, the CDR3 is TGTGCCAGCAGCTTAAGGGGGAGCTTCTCTACCTATGGCTACACCTTC. J is TRBJ1-2 and V is TRBV7-8, with D possibly TRBD1 on 6 matching bases. The CDR3 covers 16 residues. Germline V gene lookup returns CDR1 SGHVS and CDR2 FQNEAQ. Trimming left V 2 bases short and J 4 bases short, with 17 bases between. The whole variable domain, filled in from reference TRBV7-8 and TRBJ1-2, reads GAGVSQSPRYKVAKRGQDVALRCDPISGHVSLFWYQQALGQGPEFLTYFQNEAQLDKSGLPSDRFFAERPEGSVSTLKIQRTQQEDSAVYLCASSLRGSFSTYGYTFGSGTRLTVV.

The CDR3 bases are TGTGCCAGCAGTGACTCCCCTAGGTATAACACTGAAGCTTTCTTT. Translated, it gives CASSDSPRYNTEAFF. This chain links TRBV2 with TRBJ1-1; unclear D gene. Germline V CDR1 and CDR2: SNHLY, FYNNEI. V was shortened by 3 bases and J by 2 bases, with 13 bases between the two germline ends. The CDR3 length is 15 residues.